This T cell receptor (beta chain) stems from a study of OX40 agonist ivuxolimab in advanced cancers. For context, the study as a whole: Ivuxolimab was an agonistic, fully human IgG2 monoclonal antibody directed against OX40 (CD134), a costimulatory receptor. Intravenous ivuxolimab was administered to patients every 2 weeks at six dose levels: 0.01, 0.1, 0.3, 1.5, 3 and 10 mg/kg. In the dose-escalation cohort, more than 80% of patients were male, and the mean age was around 60 years with a range of roughly 23 to 79. Peripheral TCRbeta sequencing aimed to test whether ivuxolimab altered TCR sequence diversity and caused clonal T-cell expansion. Prior anti-PD-1, anti-PD-L1 or anti-CTLA-4 therapy was permitted, and 35% to 40% of dose-escalation patients had received checkpoint inhibitors. Among the approximately 50 dose-escalation patients, approximately 20 had hepatocellular carcinoma, roughly 15 melanoma, 9 renal cell carcinoma and 9 head and neck cancer. The paper describes the monotherapy dose-escalation part (N of about 50 patients) of the phase I trial of ivuxolimab. Partial responses were achieved by three dose-escalation patients, of whom one had hepatocellular carcinoma and two had cutaneous melanoma.

Patients with autoimmune disease history or receiving systemic immunosuppression were excluded from the trial. Peripheral blood for TCR sequencing was collected from all dose cohorts at baseline, on cycle 4 day 1, and on cycle 7 day 1. Samples were obtained from an open-label, multicenter, first-in-human phase I dose-escalation trial of ivuxolimab. Adults with locally advanced or metastatic melanoma, renal cell, hepatocellular, or head and neck squamous cell carcinoma were enrolled in the trial. Before TCR sequencing, CD4+ T cells and CD8+ T cells from peripheral blood were sorted into separate populations. For sequencing of the TCRbeta CDR3 region, genomic DNA was extracted from the sorted cells. The immunoSEQ Assay was used for sequencing of TCRbeta CDR3 regions. Sourced from immuneACCESS, this table was stored by TCRdb with only in-frame sequences that have V and J called. A share of the clones is absent; for the studies checked, an unresolved V gene accounts for under half, and the remainder has no known explanation. The sample table holds tens of thousands of clones, of which approximately 89% were seen once. Approximately 1% of the sample is in the top ten clones.

In the case of this clone: Its antigen remains unidentified. It has no much larger one-base neighbor in the sample; base qualities were not kept.

The CDR3 numbers 14 residues from cysteine through phenylalanine. Kept here is only the CDR3 DNA, which spans 42 bases and is read in frame from base 1. Findings and caveats that apply to the study as a whole: Low levels of normalized T-cell clonal expansion were also shown by some nonresponding patients. At doses of 0.1 to 3.0 mg/kg, clonal expansion of both CD4+ and CD8+ T cells in blood was seen between baseline and week 6. On average, CD8+ T cells showed more expanded clones than CD4+ T cells after ivuxolimab. In the 0.1-3.0 mg/kg groups, partial responders were among the patients with the lowest normalized peripheral clonal expansion, particularly in CD8+ T cells. The antigen specificity of the clonally expanded peripheral T cells was not determined.

The receptor's source is an adult with an advanced solid tumor such as melanoma, head and neck, liver or kidney cancer. The sequencing here drew on CD4+ or CD8+ T cells sorted from blood, taken in a trial of the OX40 agonist ivuxolimab. The chain is assembled from TRBV21-1 and TRBJ1-5; no check of the table's D call, TRBD1, against the DNA was made. TRBV21-1 is deemed a pseudogene. The CDR3 here reads CASSPINPDRAQHF. The DNA is as follows: TGTGCCAGCAGCCCCATCAACCCGGACAGGGCGCAGCATTTT.